This passage covers 9 T cell receptor beta chains from one sample sequenced in a study of blood T cell repertoires in COVID-19. Measured with immunoSEQ multiplex PCR; TCRdb has only the in-frame clones, and not every one. The sample has about 200,000 clones; around 83% are singletons. The source material was peripheral blood. The origin of the receptors is a woman in her sixties or seventies with COVID-19, enrolled during active disease.

The chain recombines TRBV30 with TRBJ2-3; 11 nucleotides match TRBD2. CDR1 is GTSNPN and CDR2 is SVGIG in the germline V gene (reference sequence). V shed 4 bases, J shed 6 bases, and the junction held 3 bases outside the gene matches. The CDR3 totals 13 residues. CDR3 coding DNA: TGTGCCTGGAATAGCGGGAGGGTCGATACGCAGTATTTT. Its translation is CAWNSGRVDTQYF.

The V call is TRBV3-1 (or the pseudogene TRBV3-2), the J call TRBJ1-6; the D is unclear. V was shortened by 0 bases and J by 6 bases, with 18 bases between the two germline ends. The length of the CDR3 is 18 residues. Germline assignment: CDR1 LGHDT and CDR2 YNNKEL (reference sequence). The CDR3: CASSQDPRVGMTNSPLHF. DNA for the CDR3: TGTGCCAGCAGCCAAGATCCGAGGGTCGGAATGACTAATTCACCCCTCCACTTT.

This clone has only a few counts. The rearrangement joins TRBV18 to TRBJ2-7, with TRBD2 matching over 10 bases. The ends lost 3 bases at V and 5 bases at J; junction bases unmatched: 7. The germline V gene encodes CDR1 KGHSH and CDR2 LQKENI. CDR3 length equals 15 residues. CDR3 DNA sequence: TGTGCCAGCTCACCCCCTAGCGGGAGTGATCACGAGCAGTACTTC. Amino acids: CASSPPSGSDHEQYF.

The chain is built from TRBV27 and TRBJ1-2; D is perhaps TRBD1 (5 bases). Germline V gene sequence: CDR1 MNHEY, CDR2 SMNVEV (reference sequence). V lost 2 bases and J lost 6, with 16 bases in between. The CDR3 sequence is 15 residues long. The CDR3 sequence: CASSLGRGALNGYTF. The CDR3 DNA is TGTGCCAGCAGTTTAGGAAGGGGCGCATTGAATGGCTACACCTTC.

The V and J genes are TRBV18 and TRBJ2-3; weak D call: TRBD1 (5 bases). Germline assignment: CDR1 KGHSH and CDR2 LQKENI. CDR3 length equals 15 residues. V lost 6 bases and J lost 2, with 15 bases in between. The CDR3 sequence: CASSSKGPVTDTQYF. The DNA of the CDR3 is TGTGCCAGCTCCTCTAAGGGGCCAGTCACAGATACGCAGTATTTT.

The chain couples TRBV20-1 to TRBJ2-1; D call uncertain. V was shortened by 6 bases and J by 13 bases, with 13 bases between the two germline ends. CDR1 and CDR2 (germline): DFQATT, SNEGSKA (reference sequence). The CDR3 length is 10 residues. CDR3 in DNA: TGCAGTGCGCTCCTAGGCTTTCAGTTCTTC. This codes for CSALLGFQFF.

V usage is TRBV28 and J usage is TRBJ2-6; TRBD2 is a possible D gene (5 bases). The CDR3 runs 15 residues. Germline CDR1 reads MDHEN; CDR2 reads SYDVKM. Trimming pared 5 bases from V and 3 bases from J, leaving 11 bases between. The CDR3: CASSTADFGANVLTF. The DNA of the CDR3 is TGTGCCAGCAGTACTGCGGACTTTGGGGCCAACGTCCTGACTTTC.

The chain uses TRBV25-1 and TRBJ2-5; D not certain. The germline V and J ends were trimmed by 3 bases and 7 bases, with 9 bases remaining between them. Germline V gene data show CDR1 as MGHDK and CDR2 as SYGVNS. There are 12 residues in the CDR3. The CDR3 loop is CASSDMLGTQYF. CDR3 nucleotides: TGTGCCAGCAGTGACATGCTCGGGACCCAGTACTTC.

The V and J genes are TRBV29-1 and TRBJ1-1; 8 nucleotides line up with TRBD1. V lost 6 bases to trimming and J lost 0 bases; unmatched junction nucleotides: 3. The length of the CDR3 is 13 residues. Germline assignment: CDR1 SQVTM and CDR2 ANQGSEA. The CDR3 DNA is TGCAGCGTCAGACAGGGGATGAACACTGAAGCTTTCTTT. Amino acids: CSVRQGMNTEAFF.